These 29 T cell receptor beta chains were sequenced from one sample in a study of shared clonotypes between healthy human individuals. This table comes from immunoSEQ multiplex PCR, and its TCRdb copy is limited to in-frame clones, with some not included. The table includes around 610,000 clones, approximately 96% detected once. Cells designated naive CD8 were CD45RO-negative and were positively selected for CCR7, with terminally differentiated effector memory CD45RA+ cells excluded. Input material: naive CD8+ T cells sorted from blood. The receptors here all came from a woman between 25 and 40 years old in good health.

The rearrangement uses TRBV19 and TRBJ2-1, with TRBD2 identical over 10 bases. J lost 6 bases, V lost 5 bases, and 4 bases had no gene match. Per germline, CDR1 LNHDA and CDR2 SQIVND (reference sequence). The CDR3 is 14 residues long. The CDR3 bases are TGTGCCAGTAGTTGGAGGACTAGCGGCAATGAGCAGTTCTTC. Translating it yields CASSWRTSGNEQFF.

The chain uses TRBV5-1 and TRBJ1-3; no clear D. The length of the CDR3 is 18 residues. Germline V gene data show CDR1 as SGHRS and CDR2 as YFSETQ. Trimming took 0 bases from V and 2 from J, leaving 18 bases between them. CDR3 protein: CASSLDFFKDAAGNTIYF. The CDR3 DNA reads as TGCGCCAGCAGCTTGGACTTTTTCAAGGATGCGGCTGGAAACACCATATATTTT.

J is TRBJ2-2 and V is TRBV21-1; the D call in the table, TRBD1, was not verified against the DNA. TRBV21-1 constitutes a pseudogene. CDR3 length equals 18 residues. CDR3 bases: TGTGCCAGCAGCAACAGCTCCGGGACAGGGGAGAACACCGGGGAGCTGTTTTTT. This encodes CASSNSSGTGENTGELFF.

This CDR3 reads CASSFLLAAYNEQFF. CDR3 bases: TGTGCCAGCAGTTTCTTGTTAGCAGCGTACAATGAGCAGTTCTTC. The chain is built from TRBV28 and TRBJ2-1, with D uncertain. This CDR3 comprises 15 residues. Trimming took off 3 bases at V and 4 bases at J, with 13 bases between the two ends. Looked up from germline, CDR1 is MDHEN and CDR2 is SYDVKM.

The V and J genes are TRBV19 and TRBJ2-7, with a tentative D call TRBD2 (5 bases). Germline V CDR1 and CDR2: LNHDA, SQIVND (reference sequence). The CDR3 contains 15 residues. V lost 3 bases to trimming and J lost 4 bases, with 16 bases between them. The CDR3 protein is CASSIASGGFYEQYF. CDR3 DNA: TGTGCCAGTAGTATTGCGTCAGGAGGATTTTACGAGCAGTACTTC.

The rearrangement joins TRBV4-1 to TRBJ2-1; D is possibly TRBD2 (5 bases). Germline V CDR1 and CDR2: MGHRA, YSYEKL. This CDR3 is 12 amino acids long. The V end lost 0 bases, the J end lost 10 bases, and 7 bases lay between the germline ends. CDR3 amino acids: CASSQETGEQFF. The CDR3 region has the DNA TGCGCCAGCAGCCAAGAAACGGGAGAGCAGTTCTTC.

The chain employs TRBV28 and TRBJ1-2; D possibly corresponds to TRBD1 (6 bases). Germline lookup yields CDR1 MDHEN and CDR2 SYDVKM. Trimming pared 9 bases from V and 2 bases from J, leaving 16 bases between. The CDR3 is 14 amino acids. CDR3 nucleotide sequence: TGTGCCAGTTCATTTAGAGGGGGGAACTATGGCTACACCTTC. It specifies CASSFRGGNYGYTF.

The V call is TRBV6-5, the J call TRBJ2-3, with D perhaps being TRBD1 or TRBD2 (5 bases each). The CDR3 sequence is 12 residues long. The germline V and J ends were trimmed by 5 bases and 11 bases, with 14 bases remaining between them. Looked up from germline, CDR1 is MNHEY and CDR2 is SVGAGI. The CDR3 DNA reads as TGTGCCAGCAGTCTCGGAGTGGGGGTGCAGTATTTT. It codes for CASSLGVGVQYF.

CDR3 loop: CASFDGTYGYTF. DNA of the CDR3: TGTGCCAGCTTCGACGGAACCTATGGCTACACCTTC. The chain employs TRBV27 and TRBJ1-2; unclear D gene. The CDR3 has 12 residues. Germline V gene sequence: CDR1 MNHEY, CDR2 SMNVEV (reference sequence). V was pared by 8 bases and J by 4 bases, with 11 bases between.

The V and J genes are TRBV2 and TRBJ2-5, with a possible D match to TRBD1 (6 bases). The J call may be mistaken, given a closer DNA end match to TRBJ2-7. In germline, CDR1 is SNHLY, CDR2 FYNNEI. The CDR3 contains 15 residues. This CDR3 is CASSDYQGSSYEQYF. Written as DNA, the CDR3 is TGTGCCAGCAGTGACTATCAGGGGAGCTCCTACGAGCAGTACTTC.

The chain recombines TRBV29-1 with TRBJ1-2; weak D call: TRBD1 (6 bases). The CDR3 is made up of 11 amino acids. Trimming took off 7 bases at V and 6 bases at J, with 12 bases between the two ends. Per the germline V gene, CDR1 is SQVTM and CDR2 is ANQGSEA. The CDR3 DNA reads TGCAGCGCCCGCCCAGGGGATGGCTACACCTTC. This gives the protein CSARPGDGYTF. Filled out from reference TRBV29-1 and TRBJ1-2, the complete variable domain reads SAVISQKPSRDICQRGTSLTIQCQVDSQVTMMFWYRQQPGQSLTLIATANQGSEATYESGFVIDKFPISRPNLTFSTLTVSNMSPEDSSIYLCSARPGDGYTFGSGTRLTVV.

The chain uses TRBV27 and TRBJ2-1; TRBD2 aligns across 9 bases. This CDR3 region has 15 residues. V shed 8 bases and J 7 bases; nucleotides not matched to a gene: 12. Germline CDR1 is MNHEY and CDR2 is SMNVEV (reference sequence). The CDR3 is CASRLAGLGGNEQFF. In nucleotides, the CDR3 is TGTGCCAGCCGCCTAGCGGGATTGGGGGGGAATGAGCAGTTCTTC.

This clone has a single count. CDR3 amino acids: CASSPSTGTIYEQYF. Written as DNA, the CDR3 is TGTGCCAGCAGCCCCTCGACAGGGACGATCTACGAGCAGTACTTC. The chain recombines TRBV5-6 with TRBJ2-7; 7 positions agree with TRBD1. With V trimmed by 4 bases and J by 3 bases, 10 bases remained unmatched. In germline, CDR1 is SGHDT, CDR2 YYEEEE. The CDR3 consists of 15 residues. The variable domain in full, completed from reference TRBV5-6 and TRBJ2-7, reads DAGVTQSPTHLIKTRGQQVTLRCSPKSGHDTVSWYQQALGQGPQFIFQYYEEEERQRGNFPDRFSGHQFPNYSSELNVNALLLGDSALYLCASSPSTGTIYEQYFGPGTRLTVT.

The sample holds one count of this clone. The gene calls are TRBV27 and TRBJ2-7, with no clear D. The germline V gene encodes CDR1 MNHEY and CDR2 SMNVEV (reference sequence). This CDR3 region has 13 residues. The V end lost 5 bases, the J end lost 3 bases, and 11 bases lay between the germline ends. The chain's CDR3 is CASSHSPHYEQYF. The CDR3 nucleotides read TGTGCCAGCAGTCACTCGCCCCACTACGAGCAGTACTTC.

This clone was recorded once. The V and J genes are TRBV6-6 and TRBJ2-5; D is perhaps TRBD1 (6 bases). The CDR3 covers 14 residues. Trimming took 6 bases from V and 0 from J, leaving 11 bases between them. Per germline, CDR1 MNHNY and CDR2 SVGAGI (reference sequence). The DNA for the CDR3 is TGTGCCAGCAGCGCGCAGGGGTACCAAGAGACCCAGTACTTC. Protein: CASSAQGYQETQYF.

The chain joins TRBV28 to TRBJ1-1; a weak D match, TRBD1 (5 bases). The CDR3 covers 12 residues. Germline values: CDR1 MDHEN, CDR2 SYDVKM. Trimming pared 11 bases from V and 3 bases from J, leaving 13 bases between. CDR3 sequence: CAGQTGHTEAFF. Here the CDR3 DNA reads TGTGCCGGGCAAACAGGCCACACTGAAGCTTTCTTT.

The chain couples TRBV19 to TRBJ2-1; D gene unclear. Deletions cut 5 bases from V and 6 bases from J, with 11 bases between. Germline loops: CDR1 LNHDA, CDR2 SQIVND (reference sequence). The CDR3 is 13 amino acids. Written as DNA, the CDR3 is TGTGCCAGTAGTGTGGACCGGCCCAATGAGCAGTTCTTC. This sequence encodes CASSVDRPNEQFF.

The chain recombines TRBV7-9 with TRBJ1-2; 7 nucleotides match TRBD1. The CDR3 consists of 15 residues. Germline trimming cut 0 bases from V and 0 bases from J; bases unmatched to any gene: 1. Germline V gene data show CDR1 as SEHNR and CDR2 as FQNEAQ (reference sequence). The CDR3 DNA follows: TGTGCCAGCAGCTTAGCCCAGGGGGCTAACTATGGCTACACCTTC. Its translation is CASSLAQGANYGYTF.

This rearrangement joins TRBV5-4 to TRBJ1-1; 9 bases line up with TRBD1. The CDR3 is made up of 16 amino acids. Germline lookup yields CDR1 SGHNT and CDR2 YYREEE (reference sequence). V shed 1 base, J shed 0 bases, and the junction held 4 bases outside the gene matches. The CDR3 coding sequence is TGTGCCAGCAGCTTGAGGACAGGGGTCGTGAACACTGAAGCTTTCTTT. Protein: CASSLRTGVVNTEAFF. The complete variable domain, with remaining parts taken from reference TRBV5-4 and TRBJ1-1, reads ETGVTQSPTHLIKTRGQQVTLRCSSQSGHNTVSWYQQALGQGPQFIFQYYREEENGRGNFPPRFSGLQFPNYSSELNVNALELDDSALYLCASSLRTGVVNTEAFFGQGTRLTVV.

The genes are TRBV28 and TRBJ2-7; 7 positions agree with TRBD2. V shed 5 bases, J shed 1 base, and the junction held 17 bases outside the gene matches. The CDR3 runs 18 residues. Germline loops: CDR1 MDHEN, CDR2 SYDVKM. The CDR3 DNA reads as TGTGCCAGCAGTCCAACCCGGCTAGCGGTAGGTAGGTCCTACGAGCAGTACTTC. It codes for CASSPTRLAVGRSYEQYF.

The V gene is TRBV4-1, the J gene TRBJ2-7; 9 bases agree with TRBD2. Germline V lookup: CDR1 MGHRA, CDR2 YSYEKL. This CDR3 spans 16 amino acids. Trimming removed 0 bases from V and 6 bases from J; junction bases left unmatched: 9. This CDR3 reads CASSQDRRREGCEQYF. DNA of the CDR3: TGCGCCAGCAGCCAAGATCGGAGGCGGGAGGGTTGCGAGCAGTACTTC.

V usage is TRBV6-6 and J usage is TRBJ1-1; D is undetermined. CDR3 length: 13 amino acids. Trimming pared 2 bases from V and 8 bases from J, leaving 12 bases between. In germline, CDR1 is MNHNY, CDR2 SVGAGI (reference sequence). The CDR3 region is CASSYLNLGEAFF. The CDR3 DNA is TGTGCCAGCAGTTACCTCAATTTGGGGGAAGCTTTCTTT.

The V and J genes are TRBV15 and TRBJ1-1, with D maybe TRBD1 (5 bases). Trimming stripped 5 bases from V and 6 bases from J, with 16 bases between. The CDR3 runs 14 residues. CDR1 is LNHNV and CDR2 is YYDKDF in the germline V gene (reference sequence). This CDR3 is CATSLRQGSPEAFF. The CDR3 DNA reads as TGTGCCACCAGCCTCCGCCAGGGTTCCCCTGAAGCTTTCTTT.

CDR3 nucleotide sequence: TGTGCCAGCAGTCCCGTTTTAGCGGGAGGGCACCACGAGCAGTACTTC. Its protein product is CASSPVLAGGHHEQYF. The chain recombines TRBV27 with TRBJ2-7, with 11 bases fitting TRBD2. CDR1 and CDR2 (germline): MNHEY, SMNVEV (reference sequence). The CDR3 spans 16 residues. The J segment lost 5 bases and the V segment lost 5 bases, leaving 11 bases of the junction unmatched.

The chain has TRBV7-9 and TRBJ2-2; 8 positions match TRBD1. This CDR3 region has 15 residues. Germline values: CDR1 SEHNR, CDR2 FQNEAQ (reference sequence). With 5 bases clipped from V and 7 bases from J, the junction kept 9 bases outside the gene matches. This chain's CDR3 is CASSPRTGLNGELFF. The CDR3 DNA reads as TGTGCCAGCAGCCCTCGGACAGGGTTAAACGGGGAGCTGTTTTTT.

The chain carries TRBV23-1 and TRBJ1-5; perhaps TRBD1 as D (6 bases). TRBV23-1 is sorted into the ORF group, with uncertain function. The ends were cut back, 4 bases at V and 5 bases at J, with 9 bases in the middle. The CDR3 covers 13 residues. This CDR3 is CASSRQGHQPQHF. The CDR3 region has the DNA TGCGCCAGCAGTCGTCAGGGGCATCAGCCCCAGCATTTT.

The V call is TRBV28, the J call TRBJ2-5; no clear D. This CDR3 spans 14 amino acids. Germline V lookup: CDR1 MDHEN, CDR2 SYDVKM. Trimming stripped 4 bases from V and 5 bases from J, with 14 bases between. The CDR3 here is CASSSSGSSETQYF. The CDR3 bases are TGTGCCAGCAGTTCCAGTGGCAGCTCGGAGACCCAGTACTTC. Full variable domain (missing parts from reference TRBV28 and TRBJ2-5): DVKVTQSSRYLVKRTGEKVFLECVQDMDHENMFWYRQDPGLGLRLIYFSYDVKMKEKGDIPEGYSVSREKKERFSLILESASTNQTSMYLCASSSSGSSETQYFGPGTRLLVL.

CDR3 amino acids: CASRRTGGASYEQYF. The CDR3 DNA reads as TGTGCCAGCAGAAGGACAGGGGGCGCGTCCTACGAGCAGTACTTC. The chain combines TRBV14 with TRBJ2-7; 11 bases align to TRBD1. V trimming: 6 bases; J trimming: 1 base; junction bases outside the gene matches: 5. The CDR3 totals 15 residues. Germline V CDR1 and CDR2: SGHDN, FVKESK.

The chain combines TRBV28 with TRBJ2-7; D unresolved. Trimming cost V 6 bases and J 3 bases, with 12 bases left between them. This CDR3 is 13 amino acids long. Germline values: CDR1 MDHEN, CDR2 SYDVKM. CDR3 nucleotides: TGTGCCAGCAGGAAAGGGATTCACTACGAGCAGTACTTC. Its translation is CASRKGIHYEQYF. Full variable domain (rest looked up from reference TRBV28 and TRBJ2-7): DVKVTQSSRYLVKRTGEKVFLECVQDMDHENMFWYRQDPGLGLRLIYFSYDVKMKEKGDIPEGYSVSREKKERFSLILESASTNQTSMYLCASRKGIHYEQYFGPGTRLTVT.